Shown below are 10 T cell receptor beta chains from a single sample sequenced in a study of blood T cell repertoires in COVID-19. The method was immunoSEQ multiplex PCR; TCRdb's version includes in-frame clones alone and lacks a portion of them. The profile shows around 78,000 clones, about 90% of them singletons. The sequenced sample consisted of peripheral blood. Receptors were obtained from a woman aged 45 to 65 in a cohort sampled during active COVID-19.

The count of this clone is one. A read error is likely, as this CDR3 ends without the conserved phenylalanine or tryptophan. Because the CDR3's place on the DNA is in doubt, the DNA is left out and the CDR3 is given as listed by TCRdb. V usage is TRBV27 and J usage is TRBJ1-1; the D call TRBD1 from the table was never checked on the DNA. The CDR3 is 12 amino acids in total, end residues counted. CDR1 and CDR2 (germline): MNHEY, SMNVEV (reference sequence). CDR3 residues: CASSPRPPPEKG.

The rearrangement links TRBV9 to TRBJ2-5; TRBD2 agrees at 10 bases. V shed 0 bases, J shed 3 bases, and the junction held 2 bases outside the gene matches. CDR3 length equals 15 residues. Germline V gene lookup returns CDR1 SGDLS and CDR2 YYNGEE. CDR3 nucleotides: TGTGCCAGCAGCGTAGCGCTAGCGGGGGAAGAGACCCAGTACTTC. The encoded protein is CASSVALAGEETQYF.

The chain carries TRBV29-1 and TRBJ2-7, with TRBD2 matching 8 bases. The ends lost 7 bases at V and 0 bases at J; junction bases unmatched: 5. Germline-derived CDR1 and CDR2 are SQVTM and ANQGSEA. The CDR3 is 13 residues long. The CDR3 region has the DNA TGCAGCGCCAGCGGGGGAGCCTCCTACGAGCAGTACTTC. Translating gives CSASGGASYEQYF.

The rearrangement links TRBV20-1 to TRBJ2-3; D is unclear. The V end lost 3 bases, the J end lost 0 bases, and 13 bases lay between the germline ends. Germline V gene lookup returns CDR1 DFQATT and CDR2 SNEGSKA (reference sequence). The CDR3 sequence is 15 residues long. The DNA for the CDR3 is TGCAGTGCTAGTGGCCCACTGACTAGCACAGATACGCAGTATTTT. Protein: CSASGPLTSTDTQYF.

The chain couples TRBV18 to TRBJ1-1; D ambiguous. The germline gives CDR1 KGHSH, CDR2 LQKENI. The CDR3 runs 12 residues. The V end was cut by 2 bases, the J end by 5 bases, with 6 bases between. Here the CDR3 reads CASSPGRTEAFF. The CDR3 DNA is TGTGCCAGCTCACCAGGGAGAACTGAAGCTTTCTTT.

The chain joins TRBV3-1 (or the pseudogene TRBV3-2) to TRBJ2-2, with D possibly matching TRBD1 (6 bases). The CDR3 covers 14 residues. Germline V gene data show CDR1 as LGHDT and CDR2 as YNNKEL (reference sequence). Trimming shortened V by 4 bases and J by 4 bases, and 10 bases separated the two germline ends. In DNA form, the CDR3 reads TGTGCCAGCAGCCTCGGACAGTTCACCGGGGAGCTGTTTTTT. Protein: CASSLGQFTGELFF.

The chain employs TRBV19 and TRBJ1-2; 9 nucleotides line up with TRBD1. The CDR3 is 15 amino acids. V shed 6 bases, J shed 8 bases, and the junction held 13 bases outside the gene matches. Germline V gene sequence: CDR1 LNHDA, CDR2 SQIVND (reference sequence). CDR3 sequence reads: CASRRDRVTGRGYTF. The CDR3 region has the DNA TGTGCCAGTAGGAGGGACAGGGTAACGGGTCGCGGCTACACCTTC.

CDR3 residues: CASSSVLANSYNEQFF. In DNA, the CDR3 is TGTGCCAGCAGTTCCGTACTAGCGAACTCCTACAATGAGCAGTTCTTC. V is TRBV6-5 and J is TRBJ2-1; 7 positions agree with TRBD2. Germline V CDR1 and CDR2: MNHEY, SVGAGI. V was pared by 4 bases and J by 0 bases, with 6 bases of the junction left unmatched. The CDR3 has 16 residues.

This chain connects TRBV7-2 to TRBJ2-2; possibly TRBD1 for D (5 bases). The CDR3 contains 16 residues. The V gene's germline CDR1 is SGHTA and CDR2 FQGNSA. The V gene lost 4 bases and the J gene lost 0 bases, with 12 bases spanning the gap. The CDR3 DNA follows: TGTGCCAGCAGCTCTCAGGGATTGACGAACACCGGGGAGCTGTTTTTT. Translated, it gives CASSSQGLTNTGELFF.

This chain links TRBV7-9 with TRBJ2-5; 7 nucleotides align to TRBD2. The CDR3 consists of 15 residues. CDR1 is SEHNR, CDR2 FQNEAQ, per germline (reference sequence). V gave up 5 bases and J gave up 5 bases; unmatched junction bases: 11. CDR3 DNA sequence: TGTGCCAGCAGCCTTTTCGACCTGGGGGGGGAGACCCAGTACTTC. It encodes CASSLFDLGGETQYF.